The next 3 T cell receptor beta chains were all read from a single sample in a study of blood T cell repertoires in COVID-19. The table came from immunoSEQ multiplex PCR; TCRdb's copy has only in-frame clones and leaves some out. Of roughly 180,000 clones listed, around four fifths are singletons. Sequenced: PBMCs or T cells enriched from blood (not recorded which). The receptors stem from a man aged 35 to 55 who had recovered from COVID-19.

The chain is built from TRBV2 and TRBJ1-2; 7 nucleotides match TRBD1. Germline V gene data show CDR1 as SNHLY and CDR2 as FYNNEI. The V and J ends lost 6 bases and 3 bases, in that order; junction bases with no gene match: 7. This CDR3 has 14 amino acids. CDR3 region: CASSPEGQYYGYTF. DNA of the CDR3: TGTGCCAGCAGCCCGGAGGGACAGTACTATGGCTACACCTTC.

The CDR3 nucleotides read TGTGCCAGTAGTATTAGAGGCGGGAGGGGTAGCACAGATACGCAGTATTTT. Encoded protein: CASSIRGGRGSTDTQYF. The V gene is TRBV19, the J gene TRBJ2-3; 9 positions agree with TRBD2. The CDR3 is made up of 17 amino acids. Per the germline V gene, CDR1 is LNHDA and CDR2 is SQIVND (reference sequence). The V and J ends lost 3 bases and 0 bases, in that order; junction bases with no gene match: 7.

This chain connects TRBV4-2 to TRBJ1-2; no clear D gene. V was trimmed by 4 bases and J by 8 bases, leaving 11 bases between them. Germline lookup yields CDR1 LGHNA and CDR2 YNFKEQ. The CDR3 is 12 amino acids. As DNA, the CDR3 is TGTGCCAGCAGCCCGTACGAGGGAGGCTACACCTTC. Its protein product is CASSPYEGGYTF.